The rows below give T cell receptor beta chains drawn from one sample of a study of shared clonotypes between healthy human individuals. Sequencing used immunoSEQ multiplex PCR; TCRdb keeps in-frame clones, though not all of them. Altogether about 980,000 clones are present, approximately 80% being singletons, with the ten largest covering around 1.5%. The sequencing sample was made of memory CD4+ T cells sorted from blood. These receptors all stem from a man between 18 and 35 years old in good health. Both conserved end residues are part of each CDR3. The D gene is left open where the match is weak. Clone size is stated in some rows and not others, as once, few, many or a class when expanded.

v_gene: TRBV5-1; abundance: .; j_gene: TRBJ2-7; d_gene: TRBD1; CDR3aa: CASSPRQGTNYEQYF; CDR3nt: TGCGCCAGCAGCCCCCGACAGGGTACGAACTACGAGCAGTACTTC
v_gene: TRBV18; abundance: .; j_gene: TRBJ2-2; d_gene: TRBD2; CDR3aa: CASSPQLAGGNTGELFF; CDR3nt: TGTGCCAGCTCACCACAACTAGCGGGAGGGAACACCGGGGAGCTGTTTTTT
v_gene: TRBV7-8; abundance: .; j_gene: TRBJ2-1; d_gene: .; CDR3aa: CASSPQTMSGVRNEQFF; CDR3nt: TGTGCCAGCAGCCCACAAACTATGTCGGGAGTGCGAAATGAGCAGTTCTTC
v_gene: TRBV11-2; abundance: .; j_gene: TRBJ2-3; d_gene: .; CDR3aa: CASSFESNTQYF; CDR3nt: TGTGCCAGCAGCTTTGAATCGAATACGCAGTATTTT
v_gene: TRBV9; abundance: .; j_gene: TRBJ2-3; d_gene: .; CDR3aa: CASTFLGTDTQYF; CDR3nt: TGTGCCAGCACCTTCCTCGGGACAGATACGCAGTATTTT
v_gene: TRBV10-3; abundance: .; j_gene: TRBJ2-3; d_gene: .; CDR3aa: CAISELRETDTQYF; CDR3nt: TGTGCCATCAGTGAATTGCGGGAAACAGATACGCAGTATTTT
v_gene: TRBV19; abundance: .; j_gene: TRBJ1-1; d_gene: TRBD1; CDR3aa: CASSSRTGGRAEAFF; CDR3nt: TGTGCCAGTAGTTCGAGGACAGGGGGAAGAGCTGAAGCTTTCTTT
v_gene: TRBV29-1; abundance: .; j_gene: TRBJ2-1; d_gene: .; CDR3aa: CSVGNRENYNEQFF; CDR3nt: TGCAGCGTTGGTAACAGGGAGAACTACAATGAGCAGTTCTTC
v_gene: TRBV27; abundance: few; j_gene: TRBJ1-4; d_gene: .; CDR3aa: CASRPSLSRNEKLFF; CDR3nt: TGTGCCAGCCGTCCTAGCCTCTCAAGAAATGAAAAACTGTTTTTT
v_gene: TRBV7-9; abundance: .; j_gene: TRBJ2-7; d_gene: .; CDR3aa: CASSTNLAPSYEQYF; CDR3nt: TGTGCCAGCAGCACCAATCTAGCGCCCTCCTACGAGCAGTACTTC
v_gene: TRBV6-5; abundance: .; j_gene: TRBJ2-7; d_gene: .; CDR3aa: CASKSGLGYEQYF; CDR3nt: TGTGCCAGCAAGTCCGGGCTGGGCTACGAGCAGTACTTC
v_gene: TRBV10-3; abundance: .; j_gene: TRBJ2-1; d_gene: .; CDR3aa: CAISEFGRTLEQFF; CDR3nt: TGTGCCATCAGTGAGTTTGGTAGGACCTTGGAGCAGTTCTTC